This T cell receptor (beta chain) was identified in a study of blood T cell repertoires in COVID-19. About the research overall: Nucleic acid was either cDNA or gDNA, and it came from T cells, B-cell-depleted T cells, or PBMCs.

The table came from immunoSEQ multiplex PCR; TCRdb's copy has only in-frame clones and leaves some out. The sample records about 280,000 clones, approximately 85% being singletons. Losses at the gene ends were 4 bases for V and 3 bases for J; bases not matched to a gene: 2. Germline loops: CDR1 SGDLS, CDR2 YYNGEE. The CDR3 spans 14 residues. The TCR sequence derives from a woman aged 25-40 years who had recovered from COVID-19. The sequenced sample was PBMCs or T cells enriched from blood (not recorded which). The chain couples TRBV9 to TRBJ1-5; the match to TRBD1 covers 9 bases. The CDR3 region is CASSRTGVNQPQHF. The DNA of the CDR3 is TGTGCCAGCAGCCGGACAGGGGTCAATCAGCCCCAGCATTTT. Full variable domain (remainder filled in from reference TRBV9 and TRBJ1-5): DSGVTQTPKHLITATGQRVTLRCSPRSGDLSVYWYQQSLDQGLQFLIQYYNGEERAKGNILERFSAQQFPDLHSELNLSSLELGDSALYFCASSRTGVNQPQHFGDGTRLSIL.